Presented here are 2 T cell receptor beta chains from one specimen sequenced in a study of OX40 agonist ivuxolimab in advanced cancers. The data were produced by immunoSEQ multiplex PCR, yet TCRdb's version contains in-frame clones alone and is incomplete. Of nearly 50,000 clones listed, around nine tenths are singletons. The sample here was CD4+ or CD8+ T cells sorted from blood, taken in a trial of the OX40 agonist ivuxolimab. All receptors come from an adult with an advanced solid tumor such as melanoma, head and neck, liver or kidney cancer.

This rearrangement joins TRBV4-3 to TRBJ1-3, with TRBD1 matching 7 bases. This CDR3 region has 16 residues. Germline trimming cut 3 bases from V and 4 bases from J; bases unmatched to any gene: 9. Germline V gene data show CDR1 as LGHNA and CDR2 as YSLEER. Here the CDR3 DNA reads TGCGCCAGCAGCCAGGGTGACAGGGTATACGGAAACACCATATATTTT. Translating gives CASSQGDRVYGNTIYF.

The genes are TRBV28 and TRBJ1-2; D call uncertain. Trimming removed 3 bases at V and 3 bases at J, with 8 bases between. Germline lookup yields CDR1 MDHEN and CDR2 SYDVKM. The CDR3 loop spans 13 amino acids. CDR3 nucleotides: TGTGCCAGCAGTTTGGGAGACCACTATGGCTACACCTTC. Translating it yields CASSLGDHYGYTF.